These 23 T cell receptor beta chains came from one sample sequenced in a study of human T cells and chemical hapten exposure. Described time point: patch test 3, about 24 weeks after DPC sensitization. Treatment of the sample: therapeutic diphenylcyclopropenone sensitization with weekly scalp DPC. MiXCR was run by TCRdb on the RACE reads, yielding one entry per CDR3 protein. This table holds about 84,000 distinct CDR3 sequences, more than 10% found once. The starting material was whole blood, obtained in connection with sensitization to the hapten diphenylcyclopropenone (DPC). The receptor source for this set is a woman in her forties or fifties with alopecia areata. Some clones in this sample may be carry-over from other donors' samples.

V and J are TRBV9 and TRBJ2-1; 11 bases fit TRBD1. This CDR3 has 15 residues. Germline assignment: CDR1 SGDLS and CDR2 YYNGEE. J gave up 8 bases and V 3 bases, and 7 bases lay outside the gene matches. CDR3 DNA: TGTGCCAGCAGCGGGGACTGGACAGGGGGCGATGAGCAGTTCTTC. Translated: CASSGDWTGGDEQFF.

This clonotype was recorded at least ten times. The gene calls are TRBV5-1 and TRBJ2-1; 10 bases fit TRBD1. CDR3 size: 16 residues. Germline V gene lookup returns CDR1 SGHRS and CDR2 YFSETQ. The V segment lost 6 bases and the J segment 7 bases; nucleotides outside the gene matches: 13. Written as DNA, the CDR3 is TGCGCCAGCACCACAGTTCCGGGACAGGGGAGAAATGAGCAGTTCTTC. Its protein is CASTTVPGQGRNEQFF.

CDR3 sequence reads: CASSYQTSGRPGNTQYF. The CDR3 DNA follows: TGTGCCAGCAGCTACCAAACTAGCGGGAGACCGGGAAATACGCAGTATTTT. The chain combines TRBV12-3 or TRBV12-4 with TRBJ2-3; 11 bases are shared with TRBD2. V gave up 6 bases and J gave up 7 bases; unmatched junction bases: 15. The CDR3 sequence is 17 residues long.

The chain has TRBV15 and TRBJ2-7, with D hard to call. This CDR3 is built from 14 residues. The germline V gene has CDR1 LNHNV and CDR2 YYDKDF (reference sequence). V was pared by 0 bases and J by 0 bases, with 6 bases between. The CDR3 is CATSRERFSYEQYF. The CDR3 region has the DNA TGTGCCACCAGCAGAGAACGCTTCTCCTACGAGCAGTACTTC.

There are a few counts of this clonotype. The chain carries TRBV28 and TRBJ2-7; D call uncertain. V gave up 2 bases and J gave up 4 bases, with 6 bases separating them. This CDR3 has 12 amino acids. Germline CDR1 and CDR2: MDHEN and SYDVKM. The CDR3 bases are TGTGCCAGCAGTTTACCCCCTTACGAGCAGTACTTC. Protein product: CASSLPPYEQYF.

At least ten counts were recorded for this clonotype. V is TRBV9 and J is TRBJ2-3; the match to TRBD2 covers 8 bases. The V gene's germline CDR1 is SGDLS and CDR2 YYNGEE. The CDR3 length is 16 residues. V lost 0 bases, J lost 0 bases, and 3 bases stayed unmatched. The CDR3, as DNA: TGTGCCAGCAGCGTAGGGTCTAGCGGGAGCACAGATACGCAGTATTTT. It codes for CASSVGSSGSTDTQYF.

Concerning this clonotype: The junction does not match germline at one end; this may be a read error. V usage is TRBV11-2 and J usage is TRBJ2-5; tentatively, D is TRBD1 (6 bases). This CDR3 is 12 amino acids long. The germline gives CDR1 SGHAT, CDR2 FQNNGV. CDR3 nucleotides: TGTGCCAGCAGCGTAGACAGGGAGACCCAGTACTTC. It encodes CASSVDRETQYF.

This clonotype has ten or more counts. CDR3: CASSLRGRGTGELFF. The DNA for the CDR3 is TGTGCCAGCAGTCTCAGGGGCCGTGGCACCGGGGAGCTGTTTTTT. V gene TRBV12-3 or TRBV12-4 combines with J gene TRBJ2-2; perhaps TRBD1 as D (6 bases). Between the trimmed V and J ends, which lost 5 bases and 4 bases, there was a span of 14 bases. There are 15 residues in the CDR3.

This chain uses TRBV7-2 with TRBJ2-7; perhaps TRBD2 as D (5 bases). The CDR3 contains 15 residues. Trimming left V 5 bases short and J 8 bases short, with 22 bases between. Germline V gene lookup returns CDR1 SGHTA and CDR2 FQGNSA. The CDR3 DNA is TGTGCCAGCAGCCCCCCAGGACTCGCCTCTGAGAAGCAGTACTTC. Encoded protein: CASSPPGLASEKQYF.

This clonotype was seen a few times. The V gene is TRBV20-1, the J gene TRBJ2-6; D not certain. CDR1 and CDR2 from the germline V gene are DFQATT and SNEGSKA (reference sequence). The V and J ends lost 6 bases and 4 bases respectively, with 10 bases between them. This CDR3 is built from 13 residues. CDR3 DNA sequence: TGCAGTGCCCCCTCCGACGGGGCCAACGTCCTGACTTTC. This gives the protein CSAPSDGANVLTF.

This clonotype was observed a few times. The rearrangement uses TRBV28 and TRBJ1-2, with 10 bases lining up with TRBD1. CDR1 is MDHEN, CDR2 SYDVKM, per germline. With 6 bases clipped from V and 8 bases from J, the junction kept 3 bases outside the gene matches. There are 12 residues in the CDR3. The CDR3 DNA sequence: TGTGCCAGCAGAGACAGGGGGCGCGGCTACACCTTC. It encodes CASRDRGRGYTF.

This clonotype was picked up many times. The chain carries TRBV2 and TRBJ1-2; TRBD1 might be the D (6 bases). Germline V gene data show CDR1 as SNHLY and CDR2 as FYNNEI. V was clipped by 6 bases and J by 6 bases, with 14 bases between them. This CDR3 has 13 residues. Written as DNA, the CDR3 is TGTGCCAGCAGGCTGGGGGGCGGCGATGGCTACACCTTC. This translates into CASRLGGGDGYTF. Complete variable domain (other parts from reference TRBV2 and TRBJ1-2): EPEVTQTPSHQVTQMGQEVILRCVPISNHLYFYWYRQILGQKVEFLVSFYNNEISEKSEIFDDQFSVERPDGSNFTLKIRSTKLEDSAMYFCASRLGGGDGYTFGSGTRLTVV.

The chain carries TRBV28 and TRBJ2-4; either TRBD1 or TRBD2 may fit D (6 bases each). Looked up from germline, CDR1 is MDHEN and CDR2 is SYDVKM. The CDR3 is 14 residues long. Trimming cost V 4 bases and J 4 bases, with 11 bases left between them. CDR3 amino acids: CASSWRRGKNIQYF. Here the CDR3 DNA reads TGTGCCAGCAGTTGGAGGAGGGGGAAAAACATTCAGTACTTC.

This clonotype has ten or more counts. The chain links TRBV7-9 to TRBJ2-1, with TRBD2 matching over 11 bases. Germline loops: CDR1 SEHNR, CDR2 FQNEAQ (reference sequence). This CDR3 contains 18 residues. V shed 7 bases and J 7 bases; nucleotides not matched to a gene: 18. The CDR3 reads CASKGLAGGQPKWNEQFF. DNA of the CDR3: TGTGCCAGCAAGGGGCTAGCGGGAGGTCAGCCCAAATGGAATGAGCAGTTCTTC.

This clonotype was seen only a few times. V is TRBV5-4 and J is TRBJ2-7; the D call may be TRBD1 or TRBD2 (5 bases each). V was pared by 5 bases and J by 1 base, with 13 bases between. The germline V gene has CDR1 SGHNT and CDR2 YYREEE (reference sequence). The CDR3 extends over 14 amino acids. As DNA, the CDR3 is TGTGCCAGCAGGCGGACCGGGGCGTCCTACGAGCAGTACTTC. Residues: CASRRTGASYEQYF.

Ten or more counts support this clonotype. The genes are TRBV5-1 and TRBJ2-6, with a tentative D call TRBD1 (6 bases). The CDR3 is 17 residues long. The V end lost 2 bases, the J end lost 0 bases, and 12 bases lay between the germline ends. Germline V gene sequence: CDR1 SGHRS, CDR2 YFSETQ. The CDR3 here is CASSFRQASSGANVLTF. The CDR3 nucleotides read TGCGCCAGCAGCTTCCGACAGGCCTCCTCTGGGGCCAACGTCCTGACTTTC.

In its sample, this clonotype was seen many times. The V call is TRBV19, the J call TRBJ1-5; TRBD1 matches 7 bases. The CDR3 length is 13 residues. Looked up from germline, CDR1 is LNHDA and CDR2 is SQIVND (reference sequence). J gave up 4 bases and V 10 bases, and 7 bases lay outside the gene matches. CDR3 nucleotides: TGTGCCACCCAAGACAGGGCGAATCAGCCCCAGCATTTT. This gives the protein CATQDRANQPQHF.

This clonotype was detected only a few times. The chain carries TRBV11-1 and TRBJ2-2; D may match TRBD1 or TRBD2 (5 bases each). Germline assignment: CDR1 SGHAT and CDR2 FQDESV (reference sequence). CDR3 length equals 17 residues. V was pared by 6 bases and J by 4 bases, with 21 bases between. The CDR3 bases are TGTGCCAGCAGTGTCCTCTCTCCAGCAGGGAGCACCGGGGAGCTGTTTTTT. This gives the protein CASSVLSPAGSTGELFF.

This chain joins TRBV6-2 or TRBV6-3 and TRBJ2-7; 10 bases map to TRBD2. This CDR3 has 18 amino acids. The germline CDR1 and CDR2 sequences are MNHEY and SVGEGT. J was trimmed by 4 bases and V by 0 bases; bases with no gene match: 12. The CDR3 DNA reads as TGTGCCAGCAGTTACTCGTTAAGCGGGAGGGCCGAAAGGTACGAGCAGTACTTC. This translates into CASSYSLSGRAERYEQYF.

The sample holds many counts of this clonotype. The chain combines TRBV12-3 or TRBV12-4 with TRBJ1-2; 8 bases agree with TRBD1. After removal of 5 bases from V and 2 bases from J, the junction contained 7 bases not matched to a gene. The CDR3 sequence is 15 residues long. The DNA of the CDR3 is TGTGCCAGCAGTACCCGGGACAGGCCGAACTATGGCTACACCTTC. Translating it yields CASSTRDRPNYGYTF.

The genes are TRBV10-3 and TRBJ2-1; 12 bases are a match to TRBD2. With V trimmed by 4 bases and J by 9 bases, 7 bases remained unmatched. This CDR3 comprises 15 residues. The germline CDR1 and CDR2 sequences are ENHRY and SYGVKD. The CDR3, as DNA: TGTGCCATCAGTGCCGGGACTAGCGGGCTGGGTGAGCAGTTCTTC. It encodes CAISAGTSGLGEQFF.

The rearrangement links TRBV24-1 to TRBJ2-1, with a possible D match to TRBD2 (5 bases). There are 14 residues in the CDR3. The germline V gene encodes CDR1 KGHDR and CDR2 SFDVKD. Deletions cut 4 bases from V and 2 bases from J, with 8 bases between. The CDR3 region is CATSEEVTYNEQFF. The CDR3 nucleotides read TGTGCCACCAGTGAGGAGGTGACCTACAATGAGCAGTTCTTC.

This clonotype was counted many times. The J gene is TRBJ2-3, the V gene TRBV4-3; no clear D. The CDR3 sequence is 14 residues long. The germline gives CDR1 LGHNA, CDR2 YSLEER. V lost 3 bases to trimming and J lost 3 bases, with 10 bases between them. In DNA form, the CDR3 reads TGCGCCAGCAGCCACCAGCAAGGGACAGATACGCAGTATTTT. Protein: CASSHQQGTDTQYF.